The entry below describes one T cell receptor (beta chain). Antigen unknown. This entry is derived from a study of siplizumab effects on memory and regulatory T cells. The study, taken as a whole, reports: Siplizumab produced a significant drop in alloreactive sequences attributable to unstimulated CD4+ memory cells.

TCRdb's copy holds only in-frame clones and misses some; the assay was immunoSEQ multiplex PCR. The data hold 100,000 or so clones, with 94% observed a single time. CDR3 length equals 13 residues. The V gene's germline CDR1 is LNHDA and CDR2 SQIVND (reference sequence). Trimming took 7 bases from V and 5 from J, leaving 11 bases between them. The gene calls are TRBV19 and TRBJ1-4; D uncertain. What was sequenced was Tregs sorted from blood. The sequence was obtained from a human donor in good health. The CDR3 DNA reads as TGTGCCAGTACCATGAGGTGGAATGAAAAACTGTTTTTT. Its translation: CASTMRWNEKLFF.